This T cell receptor (beta chain) is from a study of T cells expressing NK-cell markers. For the study at large: CD3+CD56+NKG2C+, CD3+CD56+NKG2C- and CD3+CD56-NKG2C+ T cells, once sorted, supplied the TCR beta repertoires. Among the eight sequenced donors, seven tested HCMV-seropositive and one tested seronegative.

Reanalyzing the 5' RACE reads, TCRdb keeps one entry per CDR3 protein, without DNA. Found here are roughly 390,000 distinct CDR3 sequences; the top ten clones hold roughly 10%. The origin of this receptor is a woman in her fifties or sixties in good health. Sequencing was carried out using blood T cells: a sorted CD56 or NKG2C T cell subset, CD4+ or CD8+ T cells, or bulk PBMC T cells (not recorded which).

CDR3 in amino acids: CASSLSTTGGVTGELFF. J is TRBJ2-2 and V is TRBV7-8; TCRdb's D gene call, TRBD1, goes unchecked for lack of DNA. Germline V CDR1 and CDR2: SGHVS, FQNEAQ. The length of the CDR3 is 17 residues.